The clone carrying this T cell receptor beta chain came up many times. These data originate in a study of blood T cells in healthy people across ages. Alongside a J-beta primer mix, a sample-barcoded 5' primer served in a second PCR lasting about 7 to 12 cycles. Every molecule of cDNA carried a tag from a template-switch adaptor with 12 random nucleotides. MiXCR, applied by TCRdb to the 5' RACE reads, yields one record per CDR3 protein. The sample carries about 780,000 distinct CDR3 sequences, 46% recorded once. Germline V gives CDR1 MNHEY, CDR2 SMNVEV (reference sequence). V was pared by 10 bases and J by 0 bases, with 19 bases between. This CDR3 is built from 16 residues.

This chain uses TRBV27 with TRBJ2-1; tentatively, D is TRBD2 (6 bases). The TCR originated in a man older than 75 in good health. Sequencing was done on a sample of blood. The CDR3 here is CATLSRETSSYNEQFF. The DNA for the CDR3 is TGTGCCACCCTGTCTCGGGAGACCAGCTCCTACAATGAGCAGTTCTTC.